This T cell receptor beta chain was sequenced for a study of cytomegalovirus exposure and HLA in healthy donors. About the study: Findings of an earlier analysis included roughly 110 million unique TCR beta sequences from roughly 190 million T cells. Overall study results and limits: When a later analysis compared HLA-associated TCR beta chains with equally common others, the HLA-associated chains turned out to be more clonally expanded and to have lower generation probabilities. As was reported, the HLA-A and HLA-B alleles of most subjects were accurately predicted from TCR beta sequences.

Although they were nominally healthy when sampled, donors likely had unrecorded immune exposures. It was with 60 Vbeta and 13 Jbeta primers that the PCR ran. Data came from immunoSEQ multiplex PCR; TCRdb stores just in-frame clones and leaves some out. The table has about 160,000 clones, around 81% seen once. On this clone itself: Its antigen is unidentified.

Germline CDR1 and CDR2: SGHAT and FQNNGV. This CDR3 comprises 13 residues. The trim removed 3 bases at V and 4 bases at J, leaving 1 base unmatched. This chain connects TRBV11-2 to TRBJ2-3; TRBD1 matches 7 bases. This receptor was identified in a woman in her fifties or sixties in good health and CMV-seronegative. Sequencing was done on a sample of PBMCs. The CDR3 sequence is CASSLTGSDTQYF. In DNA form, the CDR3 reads TGTGCCAGCAGCTTGACAGGGTCAGATACGCAGTATTTT.